This T cell receptor beta chain originates from a study of blood T cell repertoires in COVID-19. In the study overall: Acute and convalescent COVID-19 specimens originated in the United States, Italy and Spain. PBMCs, B-cell-depleted T cells, or T cells were the source of the cDNA or gDNA that made up the material.

The CDR3 is 15 residues long. V lost 5 bases to trimming and J lost 8 bases; unmatched junction nucleotides: 9. The germline V gene has CDR1 LNHNV and CDR2 YYDKDF (reference sequence). Authors' methods: By means of reference gene primer amplification, nucleated cell counts were estimated. Generated by immunoSEQ multiplex PCR, the TCRdb table keeps only in-frame clones and is missing some. V and J calls plus clone size are reproduced from that table; the DNA served to infer D and trimming. The sample carries roughly 72,000 clones, almost 90% recorded once. The clonotype comes from a human donor in a cohort sampled during active COVID-19. The chain links TRBV15 to TRBJ1-4; 9 nucleotides match TRBD1. Sequencing was performed on peripheral blood. DNA for the CDR3: TGTGCCACCAGCGGCTCCCGGACAGGGGACGAAAAACTGTTTTTT. This codes for CATSGSRTGDEKLFF.